These 10 T cell receptor beta chains were all obtained from the same sample, sequenced in a study of T cells after yellow fever vaccination. TCRdb re-called the 5' RACE reads with MiXCR, one entry per CDR3 protein. The table has 250,000 to 300,000 distinct CDR3 sequences, 5.2% seen once; the top ten hold roughly 3.5%. The sequenced sample was CD4+ T cells sorted from PBMCs, obtained on the day of the yellow fever booster vaccination. The source is a man aged 18 to 30 who received the YFV17D yellow fever vaccine.

The chain links TRBV3-1 to TRBJ1-2, with D unclear. The CDR3 extends over 16 amino acids. From germline, CDR1 is LGHDT and CDR2 YNNKEL (reference sequence). V was shortened by 1 base and J by 8 bases, with 20 bases between the two germline ends. The CDR3 spells CASSQGGRAGVMGYTF. CDR3 nucleotides: TGTGCCAGCAGCCAAGGTGGCCGCGCCGGTGTGATGGGCTACACCTTC.

The sample holds many counts of this clonotype. The chain links TRBV20-1 to TRBJ1-2, with D possibly being TRBD1 (5 bases). Germline V gives CDR1 DFQATT, CDR2 SNEGSKA (reference sequence). V lost 0 bases, J lost 5 bases, and 16 bases lay in between. The CDR3 consists of 15 residues. CDR3 sequence: CSARDKGRGAYGYTF. DNA of the CDR3: TGCAGTGCTAGAGATAAGGGGAGAGGGGCGTATGGCTACACCTTC.

The sample holds a few counts of this clonotype. This rearrangement joins TRBV5-1 to TRBJ2-5; D may match TRBD1 or TRBD2 (5 bases each). The V gene lost 0 bases and the J gene lost 5 bases, with 14 bases spanning the gap. The CDR3 extends over 15 amino acids. Germline V lookup: CDR1 SGHRS, CDR2 YFSETQ. The CDR3 DNA follows: TGCGCCAGCAGCTTGGGAGGGACCCCCGGGGAGACCCAGTACTTC. Its protein product is CASSLGGTPGETQYF.

The V call is TRBV14, the J call TRBJ2-7, with 7 nucleotides matching TRBD2. Looked up from germline, CDR1 is SGHDN and CDR2 is FVKESK. The CDR3 contains 16 residues. The V segment lost 5 bases and the J segment 4 bases; nucleotides outside the gene matches: 14. The DNA of the CDR3 is TGTGCCAGCAGCTTCGGGGGGAGGATGGCTTTATACGAGCAGTACTTC. Translating gives CASSFGGRMALYEQYF.

V usage is TRBV20-1 and J usage is TRBJ1-5, with D unclear. CDR1 is DFQATT, CDR2 SNEGSKA, per germline (reference sequence). This CDR3 comprises 19 residues. Trimming left V 3 bases short and J 2 bases short, with 26 bases between. The CDR3 is CSASRAGFLSNRGNQPQHF. As DNA, the CDR3 is TGCAGTGCTAGTAGGGCCGGCTTTCTATCGAATCGGGGCAATCAGCCCCAGCATTTT.

This clonotype has only a few counts. V usage is TRBV18 and J usage is TRBJ2-7, with 8 nucleotides matching TRBD1. Germline V gene lookup returns CDR1 KGHSH and CDR2 LQKENI. The CDR3 runs 14 residues. The junction had 7 bases not matched to a gene; V was cut back by 6 bases and J by 3 bases. The CDR3 reads CASSSQGAGYEQYF. CDR3 bases: TGTGCCAGCTCCTCGCAGGGGGCTGGCTACGAGCAGTACTTC.

In this sample, this clonotype turned up many times. This rearrangement joins TRBV12-3 or TRBV12-4 to TRBJ2-2; 10 bases line up with TRBD1. The CDR3 contains 16 residues. The V segment lost 2 bases and the J segment 8 bases; nucleotides outside the gene matches: 8. CDR3 sequence: CASSLPGTGVRGELFF. CDR3 bases: TGTGCCAGCAGTTTACCCGGGACAGGGGTCCGTGGGGAGCTGTTTTTT.

This clonotype was picked up a small number of times. The rearrangement links TRBV20-1 to TRBJ1-2; 8 bases map to TRBD1. The CDR3 consists of 15 residues. V shed 0 bases and J 4 bases; nucleotides not matched to a gene: 7. Germline CDR1 reads DFQATT; CDR2 reads SNEGSKA (reference sequence). The CDR3 DNA reads TGCAGTGCTAGAGACGGACAGGGTTTAGGCTATGGCTACACCTTC. The encoded protein is CSARDGQGLGYGYTF.

This clonotype has only a few counts. This sequence joins TRBV29-1 and TRBJ2-5; no definite D call. Trimming removed 4 bases from V and 0 bases from J, with 6 bases in between. This CDR3 spans 12 amino acids. The germline V gene encodes CDR1 SQVTM and CDR2 ANQGSEA. The DNA of the CDR3 is TGCAGCGTTGTGGGGTACCAAGAGACCCAGTACTTC. Residues: CSVVGYQETQYF.

This clonotype occurred a few times. This chain joins TRBV4-3 and TRBJ1-2, with a weak D call TRBD1 (6 bases). The CDR3 sequence is 14 residues long. The germline gives CDR1 LGHNA, CDR2 YSLEER. The V gene lost 6 bases and the J gene lost 8 bases, with 19 bases spanning the gap. CDR3 coding DNA: TGCGCCAGCAGTGACGGGGGCGGTCTAAGAGGCTACACCTTC. It translates to CASSDGGGLRGYTF.